One sample yielded the 2 T cell receptor beta chains listed below, sequenced in a study of T cell responses to AZD1222 COVID-19 vaccine. Here immunoSEQ multiplex PCR was the method, and the copy in TCRdb shows in-frame clones only, minus some. The profile shows 110,000 to 150,000 clones, about 93% of them singletons. Sequencing was performed on peripheral blood, taken on day 0 of AZD1222 vaccination. The receptors here all came from an adult in good health.

The rearrangement joins TRBV18 to TRBJ1-3; TRBD1 agrees at 7 bases. V gave up 6 bases and J gave up 7 bases; unmatched junction bases: 6. The CDR3 has 13 amino acids. CDR1 KGHSH and CDR2 LQKENI come from the germline V gene. The DNA for the CDR3 is TGTGCCAGCTCCGACAGGGAATGGAACACCATATATTTT. Encoded protein: CASSDREWNTIYF.

The chain uses TRBV19 and TRBJ1-3; D unclear. V lost 4 bases, J lost 4 bases, and 8 bases lay in between. Germline V gives CDR1 LNHDA, CDR2 SQIVND (reference sequence). The CDR3 has 13 amino acids. CDR3 residues: CASSTKYGNTIYF. CDR3 DNA: TGTGCCAGTAGTACCAAGTACGGAAACACCATATATTTT.